These T cell receptor beta chains were read from a single sample in a study of regulatory T cells in long-lasting Graves disease. TCRdb redid the calling of the multiplex PCR reads with MiXCR, one entry per CDR3 protein. The sample lists about 470,000 distinct CDR3 sequences, around 21% occurring once. Source: peripheral blood mononuclear cells (PBMCs), taken when the disease was refractory, from a patient treated with antithyroid drugs. The receptor set was obtained from a female donor with Graves disease. Both conserved end residues are part of each CDR3. D genes are given only for firm matches. Some rows mark clone size as missing; the rest say once, few, many or name a class of expanded clone.

d_gene	v_gene	abundance	j_gene	CDR3nt	CDR3aa
TRBD2	TRBV28	many	TRBJ2-5	TGTGCCAGCAGTCCCGGACTAGCGGGACCTCTGGAGACCCAGTACTTC	CASSPGLAGPLETQYF
NA	TRBV2	NA	TRBJ2-3	TGTGCCAGCAGTACACCGGCGGGGGCTCCGAGCACAGATACGCAGTATTTT	CASSTPAGAPSTDTQYF
TRBD2	TRBV27	few	TRBJ2-2	TGTGCCAGCAGTTTACGCGGGAGGGCGGGGACCGGGGAGCTGTTTTTT	CASSLRGRAGTGELFF
TRBD2	TRBV11-1	once	TRBJ2-1	TGTGCCAGCAGCTTAGGGCGGGCTAGCGGGACCTGGAGCTCCTACAATGAGCAGTTCTTC	CASSLGRASGTWSSYNEQFF
NA	TRBV27	NA	TRBJ2-7	TGTGCCAGCAGTCCAGTCGGGGGCTCGGGATACGAGCAGTACTTC	CASSPVGGSGYEQYF
TRBD1	TRBV7-9	NA	TRBJ2-7	TGTGCCAGCAGCCCTACGGCCGCATCCATGGACAGGGGTTGGTACGAGCAGTACTTC	CASSPTAASMDRGWYEQYF
TRBD2	TRBV6-1	NA	TRBJ2-2	TGTGCCAGCAGGACGGGGACTAGCGACACCGGGGAGCTGTTTTTT	CASRTGTSDTGELFF
NA	TRBV11-2	NA	TRBJ2-3	TGTGCCAGCAGCTTAGTTAGCGGTACGCAGTATTTT	CASSLVSGTQYF
TRBD2	TRBV6-9	few	TRBJ2-1	TGTGCCAGCAGTTACCTCCTTAGGACTAGCGGGAGCAATGAGCAGTTCTTC	CASSYLLRTSGSNEQFF
NA	TRBV6-1	many	TRBJ2-7	TGTGCCAGCAGTGACAAGCCCATGAAGTACTTC	CASSDKPMKYF
NA	TRBV10-3	NA	TRBJ1-1	TGTGCCATCAGCCTGGGGGACACTGAAGCTTTCTTT	CAISLGDTEAFF
NA	TRBV6-9	NA	TRBJ2-6	TGTGCCAGCAGTTACTCTACTTGGGATGGGGCCAACGTCCTGACTTTC	CASSYSTWDGANVLTF
NA	TRBV6-1	NA	TRBJ2-2	TGTGCCAGCAGTGAGGGCACCGGGGAGCTGTTTTTT	CASSEGTGELFF
NA	TRBV12-3/TRBV12-4	NA	TRBJ2-3	TGTGCCAGCAGTGGTCTTGGGACGATCCTTCCAGAGACAGATACGCAGTATTTT	CASSGLGTILPETDTQYF
NA	TRBV28	many	TRBJ2-3	TGTGCCAGCTCCATAAGGAATTGGGCAGATACGCAGTATTTT	CASSIRNWADTQYF
NA	TRBV14	few	TRBJ1-3	TGTGCCAGCAGCCCGCGACTGAGTAGCTCTGGAAACACCATATATTTT	CASSPRLSSSGNTIYF
TRBD2	TRBV20-1	many	TRBJ2-7	TGCAGTGCTCCCGGACTAGGAGACGAGCAGTACTTC	CSAPGLGDEQYF
NA	TRBV7-9	NA	TRBJ2-1	TGTGCCAGTAGCTTAGGAGCGCAGTCTAGCGCTTACAATGAGCAGTTCTTC	CASSLGAQSSAYNEQFF
NA	TRBV24-1	many	TRBJ2-7	TGTGCCACCAGTGACCGGAGGGACAGTCTCTACGAGCAGTACTTC	CATSDRRDSLYEQYF
NA	TRBV20-1	many	TRBJ2-7	TGCAGTGCTAGGATCCCAGCGGGTCCCTACGAGCAGTACTTC	CSARIPAGPYEQYF
NA	TRBV20-1	few	TRBJ2-7	TGCAGTGCTAGCAAAGCCGGATTGACCTACGAGCAGTACTTC	CSASKAGLTYEQYF
NA	TRBV19	NA	TRBJ1-6	TGTGCCTCCGGAGGGAGCAATTCACCCCTCCACTTT	CASGGSNSPLHF
TRBD1	TRBV27	NA	TRBJ2-3	TGTGCCAGCAGTTTTAAGGACAGGAACACAGATACGCAGTATTTT	CASSFKDRNTDTQYF
NA	TRBV19	few	TRBJ1-5	TGTGCCAGTAAACTCAAGGGTTCTAGGGCTCAGCCCCAGCATTTT	CASKLKGSRAQPQHF
NA	TRBV30	few	TRBJ2-2	TGTGCCTCAAAGCCCGGGAACACCGGGGAGCTGTTTTTT	CASKPGNTGELFF
TRBD1	TRBV2	many	TRBJ1-1	TGTGCCAACGGCCGCAGGGGGGACACTGAAGCTTTCTTT	CANGRRGDTEAFF
TRBD2	TRBV7-2	many	TRBJ2-5	TGTGCCAGCAGCCCGCCAAGCGGGAGTTTAGAGACCCAGTACTTC	CASSPPSGSLETQYF
TRBD1	TRBV7-9	NA	TRBJ2-7	TGTGCCAGCAGCGCTGGACAGGTGGGAGAGCAGTACTTC	CASSAGQVGEQYF
NA	TRBV5-1	few	TRBJ2-7	TGCGCCAGCAGCTTGCGTCGGGGCGCCGAGCAGTACTTC	CASSLRRGAEQYF
NA	TRBV30	many	TRBJ1-6	TGTGCCTGCCTCGGAGGGACTTCACCCCTCCACTTT	CACLGGTSPLHF